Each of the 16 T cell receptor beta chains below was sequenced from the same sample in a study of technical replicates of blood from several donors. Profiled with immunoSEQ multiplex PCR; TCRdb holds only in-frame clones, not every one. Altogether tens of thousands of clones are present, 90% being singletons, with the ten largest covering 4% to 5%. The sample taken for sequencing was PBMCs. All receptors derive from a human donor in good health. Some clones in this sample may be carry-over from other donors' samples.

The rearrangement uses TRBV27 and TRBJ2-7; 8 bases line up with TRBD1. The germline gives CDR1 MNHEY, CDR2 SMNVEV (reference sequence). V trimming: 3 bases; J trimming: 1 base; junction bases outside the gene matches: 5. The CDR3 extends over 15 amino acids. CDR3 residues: CASSFSGQGSYEQYF. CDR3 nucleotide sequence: TGTGCCAGCAGTTTCTCCGGACAGGGTTCCTACGAGCAGTACTTC.

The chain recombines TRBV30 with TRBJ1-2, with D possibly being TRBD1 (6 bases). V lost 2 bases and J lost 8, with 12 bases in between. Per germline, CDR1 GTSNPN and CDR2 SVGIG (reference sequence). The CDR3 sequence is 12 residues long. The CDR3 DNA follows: TGTGCCTGGAGTCTTGGGGGCCGAGGCTACACCTTC. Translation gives CAWSLGGRGYTF.

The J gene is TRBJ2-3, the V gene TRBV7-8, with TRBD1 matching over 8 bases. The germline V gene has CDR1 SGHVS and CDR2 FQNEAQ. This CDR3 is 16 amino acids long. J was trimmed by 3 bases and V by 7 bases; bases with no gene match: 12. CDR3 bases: TGTGCCAGCACCCGGGGACCGGACAGGGCGACAGATACGCAGTATTTT. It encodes CASTRGPDRATDTQYF.

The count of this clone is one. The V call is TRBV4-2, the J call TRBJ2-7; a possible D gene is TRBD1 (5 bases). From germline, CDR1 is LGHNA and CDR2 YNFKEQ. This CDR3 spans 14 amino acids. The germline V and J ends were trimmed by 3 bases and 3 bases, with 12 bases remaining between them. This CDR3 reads CASSHERQYYEQYF. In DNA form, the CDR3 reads TGTGCCAGCAGCCATGAACGACAGTACTACGAGCAGTACTTC.

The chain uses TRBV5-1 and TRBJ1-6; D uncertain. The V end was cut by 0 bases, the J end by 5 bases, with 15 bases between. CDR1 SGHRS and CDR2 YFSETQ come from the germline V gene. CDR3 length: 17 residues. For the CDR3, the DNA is TGCGCCAGCAGCTTGGCGCCGGCGGCAGATAATAATTCACCCCTCCACTTT. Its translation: CASSLAPAADNNSPLHF.

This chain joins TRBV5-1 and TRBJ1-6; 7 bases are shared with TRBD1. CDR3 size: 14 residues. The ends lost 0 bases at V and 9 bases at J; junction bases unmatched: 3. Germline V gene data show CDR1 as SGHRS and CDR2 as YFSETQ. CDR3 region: CASSLGGGGSPLHF. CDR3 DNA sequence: TGCGCCAGCAGCTTGGGAGGGGGCGGTTCACCCCTCCACTTT.

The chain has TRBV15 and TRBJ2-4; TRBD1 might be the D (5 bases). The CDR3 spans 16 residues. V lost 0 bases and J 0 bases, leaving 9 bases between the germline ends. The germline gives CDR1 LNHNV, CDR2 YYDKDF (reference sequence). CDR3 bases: TGTGCCACCAGCAGAGACGTAGGGGTAGCCAAAAACATTCAGTACTTC. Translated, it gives CATSRDVGVAKNIQYF.

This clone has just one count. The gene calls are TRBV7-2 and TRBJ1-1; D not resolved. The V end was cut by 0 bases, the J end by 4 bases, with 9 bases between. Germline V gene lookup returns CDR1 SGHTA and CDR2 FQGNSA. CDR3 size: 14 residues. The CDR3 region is CASSLASRGTEAFF. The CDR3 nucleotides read TGTGCCAGCAGCTTAGCCTCGCGGGGCACTGAAGCTTTCTTT.

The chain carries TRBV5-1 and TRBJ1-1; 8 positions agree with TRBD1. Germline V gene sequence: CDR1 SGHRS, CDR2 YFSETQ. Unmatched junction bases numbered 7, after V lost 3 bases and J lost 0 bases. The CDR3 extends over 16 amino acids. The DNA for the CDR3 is TGCGCCAGCAGCTATACAGGGGGACCTATGAACACTGAAGCTTTCTTT. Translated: CASSYTGGPMNTEAFF.

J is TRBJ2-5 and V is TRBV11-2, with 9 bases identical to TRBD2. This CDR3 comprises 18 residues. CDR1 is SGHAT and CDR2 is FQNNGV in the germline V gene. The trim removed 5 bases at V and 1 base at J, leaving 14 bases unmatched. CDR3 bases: TGTGCCAGCAGCCAAGCGATAGGGCCTAGCGGGATCCAAGAGACCCAGTACTTC. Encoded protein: CASSQAIGPSGIQETQYF.

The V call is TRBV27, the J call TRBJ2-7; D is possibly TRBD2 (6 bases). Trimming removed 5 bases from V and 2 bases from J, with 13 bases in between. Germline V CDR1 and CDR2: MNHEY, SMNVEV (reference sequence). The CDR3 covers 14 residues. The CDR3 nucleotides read TGTGCCAGCAGTCCGGGACTCGCCCCCTACGAGCAGTACTTC. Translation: CASSPGLAPYEQYF.

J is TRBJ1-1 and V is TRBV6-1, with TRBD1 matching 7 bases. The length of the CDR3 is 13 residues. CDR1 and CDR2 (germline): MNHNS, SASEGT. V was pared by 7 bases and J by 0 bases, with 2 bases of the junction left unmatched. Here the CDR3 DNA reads TGTGCCAGCAAACAGGGGCTGAACACTGAAGCTTTCTTT. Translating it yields CASKQGLNTEAFF.

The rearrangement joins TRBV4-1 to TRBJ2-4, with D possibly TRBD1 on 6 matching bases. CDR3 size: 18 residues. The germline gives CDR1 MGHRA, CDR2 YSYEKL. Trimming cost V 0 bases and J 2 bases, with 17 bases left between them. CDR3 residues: CASSQERGGTSTKNIQYF. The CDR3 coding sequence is TGCGCCAGCAGCCAAGAGAGGGGTGGGACATCAACCAAAAACATTCAGTACTTC.

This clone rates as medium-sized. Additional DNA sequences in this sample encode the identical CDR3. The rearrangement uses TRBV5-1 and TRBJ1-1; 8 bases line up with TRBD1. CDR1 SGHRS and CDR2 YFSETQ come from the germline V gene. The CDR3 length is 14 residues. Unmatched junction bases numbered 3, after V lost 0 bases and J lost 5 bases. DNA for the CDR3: TGCGCCAGCAGCTTGGCAGGGGGCTATACTGAAGCTTTCTTT. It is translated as CASSLAGGYTEAFF.

DNA for the CDR3: TGTGCCAGCAGCCTTAGCGGAGGTTACGAGCAGTACTTC. It encodes CASSLSGGYEQYF. The chain carries TRBV11-3 and TRBJ2-7, with D possibly TRBD2 on 6 matching bases. The CDR3 is 13 amino acids. V was shortened by 5 bases and J by 4 bases, with 12 bases between the two germline ends. Germline V gene data show CDR1 as SGHNT and CDR2 as YENEEA.

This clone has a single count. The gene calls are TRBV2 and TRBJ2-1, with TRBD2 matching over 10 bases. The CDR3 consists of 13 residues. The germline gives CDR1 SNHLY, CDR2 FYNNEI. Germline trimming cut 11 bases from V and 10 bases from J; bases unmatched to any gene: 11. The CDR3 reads CASRESGRGEQFF. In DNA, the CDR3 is TGTGCCTCCCGGGAGAGCGGGAGGGGAGAGCAGTTCTTC. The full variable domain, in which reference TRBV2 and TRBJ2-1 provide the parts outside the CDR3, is EPEVTQTPSHQVTQMGQEVILRCVPISNHLYFYWYRQILGQKVEFLVSFYNNEISEKSEIFDDQFSVERPDGSNFTLKIRSTKLEDSAMYFCASRESGRGEQFFGPGTRLTVL.